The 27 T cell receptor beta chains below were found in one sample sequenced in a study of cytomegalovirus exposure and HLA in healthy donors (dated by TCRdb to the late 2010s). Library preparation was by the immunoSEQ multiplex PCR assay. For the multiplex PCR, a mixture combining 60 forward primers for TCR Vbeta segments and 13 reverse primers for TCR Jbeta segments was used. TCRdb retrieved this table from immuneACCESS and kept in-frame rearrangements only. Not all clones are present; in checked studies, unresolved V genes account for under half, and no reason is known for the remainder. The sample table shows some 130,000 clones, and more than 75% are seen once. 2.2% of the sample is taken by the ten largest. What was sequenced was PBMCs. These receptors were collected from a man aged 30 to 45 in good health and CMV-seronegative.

The CDR3 DNA sequence: TGTGCCAGCAGCTCACCCGGGACAGGGGGCTACGAGCAGTACTTC. Residues: CASSSPGTGGYEQYF. J is TRBJ2-7 and V is TRBV28, with 11 bases aligning to TRBD1. The CDR3 consists of 15 residues. V lost 6 bases to trimming and J lost 3 bases; unmatched junction nucleotides: 7. The germline V gene has CDR1 MDHEN and CDR2 SYDVKM.

The DNA for the CDR3 is TGTGCCAGCAGCAACGTTAAACTTCTCGAGCAGTACTTC. It encodes CASSNVKLLEQYF. The chain employs TRBV21-1 and TRBJ2-7; the table names TRBD2, a call not compared with the DNA. TRBV21-1 is recorded as a pseudogene. CDR3 size: 13 residues.

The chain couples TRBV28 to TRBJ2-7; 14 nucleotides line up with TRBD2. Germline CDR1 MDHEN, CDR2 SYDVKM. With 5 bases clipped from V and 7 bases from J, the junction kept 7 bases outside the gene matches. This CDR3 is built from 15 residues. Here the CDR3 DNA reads TGTGCCAGCAGTGCCCCGGGACTAGCGGGAGTTGAGCAGTACTTC. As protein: CASSAPGLAGVEQYF.

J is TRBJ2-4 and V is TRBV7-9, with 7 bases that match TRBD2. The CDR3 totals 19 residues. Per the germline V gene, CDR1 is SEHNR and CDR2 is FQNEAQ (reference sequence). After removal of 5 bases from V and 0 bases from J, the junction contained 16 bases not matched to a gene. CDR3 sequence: CASSPLGSGASLAKNIQYF. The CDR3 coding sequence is TGTGCCAGCAGCCCTTTAGGGAGCGGGGCCTCGTTAGCCAAAAACATTCAGTACTTC.

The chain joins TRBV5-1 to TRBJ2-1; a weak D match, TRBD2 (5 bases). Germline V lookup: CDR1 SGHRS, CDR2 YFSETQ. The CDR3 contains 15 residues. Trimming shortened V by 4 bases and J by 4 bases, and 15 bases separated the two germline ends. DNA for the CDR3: TGCGCCAGCAGCGTTATAGCGTCGGGGTACAATGAGCAGTTCTTC. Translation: CASSVIASGYNEQFF.

CDR3 residues: CASKLAPSSYEQYF. The CDR3, as DNA: TGTGCCAGCAAACTAGCGCCGTCCTCCTACGAGCAGTACTTC. V usage is TRBV7-2 and J usage is TRBJ2-7, with TRBD2 matching 7 bases. Losses at the gene ends were 7 bases for V and 0 bases for J; bases not matched to a gene: 6. The length of the CDR3 is 14 residues. CDR1 is SGHTA, CDR2 FQGNSA, per germline.

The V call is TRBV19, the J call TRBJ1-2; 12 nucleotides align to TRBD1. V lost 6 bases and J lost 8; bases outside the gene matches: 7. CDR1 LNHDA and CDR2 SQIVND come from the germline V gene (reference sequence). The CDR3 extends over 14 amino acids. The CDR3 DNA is TGTGCCAGTAGGCCGGGACAGGGGGCTGACGGCTACACCTTC. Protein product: CASRPGQGADGYTF.

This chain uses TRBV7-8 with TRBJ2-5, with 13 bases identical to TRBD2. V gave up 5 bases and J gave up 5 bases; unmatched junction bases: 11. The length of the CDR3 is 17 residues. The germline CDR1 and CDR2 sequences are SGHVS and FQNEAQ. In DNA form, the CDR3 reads TGTGCCAGCAGCCTCCGGACTAGCGGGAGCTCACTGGAGACCCAGTACTTC. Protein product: CASSLRTSGSSLETQYF.

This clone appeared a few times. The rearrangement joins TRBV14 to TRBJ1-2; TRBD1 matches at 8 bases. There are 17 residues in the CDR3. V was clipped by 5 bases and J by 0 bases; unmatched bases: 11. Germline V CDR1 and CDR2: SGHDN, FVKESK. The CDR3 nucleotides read TGTGCCAGCAGCTACGGACAGGGTGGTTGGACTAACTATGGCTACACCTTC. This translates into CASSYGQGGWTNYGYTF. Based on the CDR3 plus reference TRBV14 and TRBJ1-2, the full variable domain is EAGVTQFPSHSVIEKGQTVTLRCDPISGHDNLYWYRRVMGKEIKFLLHFVKESKQDESGMPNNRFLAERTGGTYSTLKVQPAELEDSGVYFCASSYGQGGWTNYGYTFGSGTRLTVV.

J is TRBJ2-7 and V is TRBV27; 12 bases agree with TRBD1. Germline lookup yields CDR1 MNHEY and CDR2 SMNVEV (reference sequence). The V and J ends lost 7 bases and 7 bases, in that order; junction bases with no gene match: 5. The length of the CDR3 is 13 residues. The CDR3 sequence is CASKGQGANEQYF. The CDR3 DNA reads TGTGCCAGCAAGGGACAGGGGGCGAATGAGCAGTACTTC.

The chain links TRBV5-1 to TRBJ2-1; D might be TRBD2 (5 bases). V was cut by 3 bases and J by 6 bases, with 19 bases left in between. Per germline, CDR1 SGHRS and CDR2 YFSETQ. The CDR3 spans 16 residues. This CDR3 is CASSSVGAASSNEQFF. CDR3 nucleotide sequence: TGCGCCAGCAGCTCGGTGGGAGCCGCATCCAGCAATGAGCAGTTCTTC. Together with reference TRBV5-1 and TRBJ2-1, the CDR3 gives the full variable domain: KAGVTQTPRYLIKTRGQQVTLSCSPISGHRSVSWYQQTPGQGLQFLFEYFSETQRNKGNFPGRFSGRQFSNSRSEMNVSTLELGDSALYLCASSSVGAASSNEQFFGPGTRLTVL.

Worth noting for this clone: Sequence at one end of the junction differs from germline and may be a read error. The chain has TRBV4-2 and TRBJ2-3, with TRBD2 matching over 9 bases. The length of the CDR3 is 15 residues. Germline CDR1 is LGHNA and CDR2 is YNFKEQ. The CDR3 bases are TGTGCCAGCAGCCCTACTGGGACTAGCAGAGATACGCAGTATTTT. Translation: CASSPTGTSRDTQYF.

The CDR3 loop reads CASSPSGARGTEAFF. The CDR3 nucleotides are TGTGCCAGCAGCCCTAGCGGGGCGAGGGGCACTGAAGCTTTCTTT. The chain recombines TRBV7-2 with TRBJ1-1; D might be TRBD1 (5 bases). There are 15 residues in the CDR3. Germline CDR1 reads SGHTA; CDR2 reads FQGNSA. Trimming removed 5 bases at V and 4 bases at J, with 17 bases between.

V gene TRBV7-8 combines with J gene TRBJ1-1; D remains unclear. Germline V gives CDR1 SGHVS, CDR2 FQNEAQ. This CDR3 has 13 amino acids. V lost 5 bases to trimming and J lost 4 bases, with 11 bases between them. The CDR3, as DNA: TGTGCCAGCAGCCCCCTAACGTCCACTGAAGCTTTCTTT. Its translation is CASSPLTSTEAFF.

CDR3 nucleotides: TGTGCCAGCAGTTTGGGACAGGGAAACACCATATATTTT. It translates to CASSLGQGNTIYF. J is TRBJ1-3 and V is TRBV27; 7 bases fit TRBD1. Germline trimming cut 3 bases from V and 4 bases from J; bases unmatched to any gene: 0. Germline assignment: CDR1 MNHEY and CDR2 SMNVEV (reference sequence). The CDR3 is 13 amino acids.

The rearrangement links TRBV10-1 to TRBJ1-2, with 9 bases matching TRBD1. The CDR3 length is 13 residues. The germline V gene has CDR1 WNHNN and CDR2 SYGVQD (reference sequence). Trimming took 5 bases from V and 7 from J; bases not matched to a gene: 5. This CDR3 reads CASSLDRGSGYTF. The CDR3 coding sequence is TGCGCCAGCAGTTTGGACAGGGGAAGTGGCTACACCTTC.

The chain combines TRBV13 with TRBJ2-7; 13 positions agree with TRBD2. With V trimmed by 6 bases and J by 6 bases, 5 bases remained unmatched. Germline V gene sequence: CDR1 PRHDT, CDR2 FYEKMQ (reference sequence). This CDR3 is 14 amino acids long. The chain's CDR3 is CASRTSGGTGEQYF. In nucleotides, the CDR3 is TGTGCCAGCAGGACTAGCGGGGGGACGGGCGAGCAGTACTTC.

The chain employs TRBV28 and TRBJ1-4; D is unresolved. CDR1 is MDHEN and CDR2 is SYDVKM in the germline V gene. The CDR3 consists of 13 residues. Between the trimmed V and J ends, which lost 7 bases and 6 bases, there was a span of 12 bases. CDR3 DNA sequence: TGTGCCAGCACGACTGAAGATTATGAAAAACTGTTTTTT. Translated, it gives CASTTEDYEKLFF.

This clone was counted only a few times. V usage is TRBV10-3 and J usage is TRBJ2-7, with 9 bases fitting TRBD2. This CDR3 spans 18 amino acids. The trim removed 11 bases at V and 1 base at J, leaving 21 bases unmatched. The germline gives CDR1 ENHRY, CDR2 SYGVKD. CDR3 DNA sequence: TGTGCCTCCCATAGTCGTCTAGCGGGATATAACGGGTCCTACGAGCAGTACTTC. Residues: CASHSRLAGYNGSYEQYF.

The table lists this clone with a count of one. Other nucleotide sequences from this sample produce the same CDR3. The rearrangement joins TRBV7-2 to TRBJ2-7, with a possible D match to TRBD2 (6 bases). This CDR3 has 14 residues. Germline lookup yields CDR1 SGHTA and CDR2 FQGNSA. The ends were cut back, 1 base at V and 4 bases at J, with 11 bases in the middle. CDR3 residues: CASSLGLGTYEQYF. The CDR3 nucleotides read TGTGCCAGCAGCTTAGGACTAGGAACATACGAGCAGTACTTC.

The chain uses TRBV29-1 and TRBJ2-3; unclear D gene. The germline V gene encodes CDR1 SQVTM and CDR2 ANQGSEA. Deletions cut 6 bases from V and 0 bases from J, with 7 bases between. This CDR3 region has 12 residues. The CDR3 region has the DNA TGCAGCGTATCCTCTAGCACAGATACGCAGTATTTT. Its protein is CSVSSSTDTQYF.

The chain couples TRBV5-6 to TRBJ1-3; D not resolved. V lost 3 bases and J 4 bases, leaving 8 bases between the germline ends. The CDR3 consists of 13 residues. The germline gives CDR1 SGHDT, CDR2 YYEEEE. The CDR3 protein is CASSSYGGNTIYF. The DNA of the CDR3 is TGTGCCAGCAGCTCTTACGGGGGAAACACCATATATTTT.

The CDR3 nucleotides are TGCAGCGTCTTGGACAGTATGAACACTGAAGCTTTCTTT. This gives the protein CSVLDSMNTEAFF. V usage is TRBV29-1 and J usage is TRBJ1-1; a weak D match, TRBD1 (6 bases). The CDR3 is 13 residues long. The V gene's germline CDR1 is SQVTM and CDR2 ANQGSEA. V gave up 6 bases and J gave up 0 bases, with 11 bases separating them.

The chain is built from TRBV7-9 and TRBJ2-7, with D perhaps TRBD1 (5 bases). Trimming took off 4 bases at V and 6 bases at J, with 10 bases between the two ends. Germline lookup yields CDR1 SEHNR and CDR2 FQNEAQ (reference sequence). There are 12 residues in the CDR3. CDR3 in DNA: TGTGCCAGCAGCTCCCCCAGGGTCGAGCAGTACTTC. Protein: CASSSPRVEQYF.

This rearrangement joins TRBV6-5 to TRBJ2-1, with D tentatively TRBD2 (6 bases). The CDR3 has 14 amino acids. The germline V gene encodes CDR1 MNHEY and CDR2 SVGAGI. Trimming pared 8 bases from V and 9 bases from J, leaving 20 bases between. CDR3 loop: CASGGRLADGEQFF. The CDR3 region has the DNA TGTGCCAGCGGGGGGAGGCTCGCCGATGGTGAGCAGTTCTTC.

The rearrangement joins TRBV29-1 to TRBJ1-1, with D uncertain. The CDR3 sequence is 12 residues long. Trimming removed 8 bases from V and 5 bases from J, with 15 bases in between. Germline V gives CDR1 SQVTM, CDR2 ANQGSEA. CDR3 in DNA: TGCAGCCCCCCCGCGGGGTGTACTGAAGCTTTCTTT. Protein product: CSPPAGCTEAFF.

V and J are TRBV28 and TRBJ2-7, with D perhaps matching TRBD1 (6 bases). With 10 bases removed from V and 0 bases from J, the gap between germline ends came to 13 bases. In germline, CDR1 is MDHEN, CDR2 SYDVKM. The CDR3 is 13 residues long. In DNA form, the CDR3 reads TGTGCCACCTACAGGGTGGGCTCCTACGAGCAGTACTTC. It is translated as CATYRVGSYEQYF.